This T cell receptor (beta chain) was found in a study of CD8 T cells in Susac syndrome. Germline lookup yields CDR1 SGHRS and CDR2 YFSETQ. The CDR3 spans 15 residues. Between the trimmed V and J ends, which lost 4 bases and 6 bases, there was a span of 19 bases. TEMRA cells were FACS-enriched, unlike CD8+ and CD4+ T cells, which were negatively isolated. Reverse transcription of roughly 0.5 to 1 ug RNA was performed with random hexamers. It was immunoSEQ multiplex PCR that amplified TCR beta CDR3 across 54 Vbeta and 13 Jbeta. MiXCR, applied by TCRdb to the immunoSEQ multiplex PCR reads, yields one record per CDR3 protein. Here the sample spans under 350,000 distinct CDR3 sequences, about 91% being singletons.

The sample comprised CD4+ T cells from PBMCs. The chain has TRBV5-1 and TRBJ1-1; D is possibly TRBD1 (6 bases). The receptor comes from a human donor with multiple sclerosis. This CDR3 reads CASSQANRERAEAFF. CDR3 nucleotides: TGCGCCAGCAGCCAAGCTAACAGGGAAAGGGCTGAAGCTTTCTTT.